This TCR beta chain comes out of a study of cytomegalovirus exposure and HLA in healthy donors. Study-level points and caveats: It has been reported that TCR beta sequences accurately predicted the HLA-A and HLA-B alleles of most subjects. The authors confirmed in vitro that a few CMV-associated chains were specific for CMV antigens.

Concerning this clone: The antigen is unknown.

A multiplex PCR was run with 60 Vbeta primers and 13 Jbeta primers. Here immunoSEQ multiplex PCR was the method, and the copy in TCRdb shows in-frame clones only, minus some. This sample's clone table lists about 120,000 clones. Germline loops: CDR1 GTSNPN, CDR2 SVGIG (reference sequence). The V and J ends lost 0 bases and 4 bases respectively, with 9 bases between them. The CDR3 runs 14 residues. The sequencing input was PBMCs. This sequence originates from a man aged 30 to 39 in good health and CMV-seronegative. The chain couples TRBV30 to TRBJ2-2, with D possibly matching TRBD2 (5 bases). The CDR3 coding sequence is TGTGCCTGGAGTGTTTACGCGGGCACCGGGGAGCTGTTTTTT. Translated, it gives CAWSVYAGTGELFF.